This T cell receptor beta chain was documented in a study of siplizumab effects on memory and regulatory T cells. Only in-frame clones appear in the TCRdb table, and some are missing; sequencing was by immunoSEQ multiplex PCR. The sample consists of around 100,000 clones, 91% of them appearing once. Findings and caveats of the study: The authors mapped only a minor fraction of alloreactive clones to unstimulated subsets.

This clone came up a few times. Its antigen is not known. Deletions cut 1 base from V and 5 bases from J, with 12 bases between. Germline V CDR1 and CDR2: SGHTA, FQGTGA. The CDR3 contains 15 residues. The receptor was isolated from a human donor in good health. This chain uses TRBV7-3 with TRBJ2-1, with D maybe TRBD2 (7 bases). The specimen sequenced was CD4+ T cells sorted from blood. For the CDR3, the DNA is TGTGCCAGCAGCTTAAGCGGGGGCTATCACAATGAGCAGTTCTTC. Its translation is CASSLSGGYHNEQFF.